In its sample, the clone carrying this T cell receptor beta chain was seen a few times. Enrollees, roughly 18 to 90 years old, lived in fewer than 25 US areas. Produced via immunoSEQ multiplex PCR; TCRdb's table is partial and in-frame only. The profile shows 150,000 to 200,000 clones, over 80% of them singletons. The sample belongs to a study of blood T cell repertoires in COVID-19. Germline values: CDR1 SGHDN, CDR2 FVKESK. CDR3 size: 10 residues. V lost 3 bases and J 6 bases, leaving 2 bases between the germline ends. The receptor comes from a woman under 40 who had been exposed to COVID-19. The source material was PBMCs or T cells enriched from blood (not recorded which). This chain connects TRBV14 to TRBJ2-5; D is ambiguous. The DNA for the CDR3 is TGTGCCAGCAGCCATAAGACCCAGTACTTC. It is translated as CASSHKTQYF.